This T cell receptor (beta chain) is drawn from a study of T-cell reconstitution after alpha-beta-depleted transplantation in children. Unique molecular identifiers were built into the TCRbeta library. TCRdb redid the calling of the PCR reads with MiXCR, one entry per CDR3 protein. Among over 200,000 distinct CDR3 sequences listed, approximately 8.4% were seen once. This clonotype was picked up a small number of times. The material was PBMCs, mostly from graft donor cells, obtained 360 days after TCRalphabeta/CD19-depleted stem cell transplant. This receptor was taken from a male patient between 2 and 9 years old who had a stem cell transplant for acute myeloid leukemia, so the T cells may come from the graft donor.

This CDR3 reads CSVEFYETGGAPGVNEQFF. The CDR3 coding sequence is TGCAGCGTTGAATTCTACGAGACAGGGGGCGCCCCGGGAGTAAATGAGCAGTTCTTC. This sequence joins TRBV29-1 and TRBJ2-1, with 10 bases identical to TRBD1. The V segment lost 2 bases and the J segment 7 bases; nucleotides outside the gene matches: 20. From germline, CDR1 is SQVTM and CDR2 ANQGSEA. CDR3 length equals 19 residues.